The entry below gives a single T cell receptor (beta chain) sequence along with its context. This entry belongs to a study of technical replicates of blood from several donors. The CDR3 length is 17 residues. The V and J ends lost 5 bases and 5 bases respectively, with 25 bases between them. Per germline, CDR1 SQVTM and CDR2 ANQGSEA. Profiled with immunoSEQ multiplex PCR; TCRdb holds only in-frame clones, not every one. The sample records 60,000 to 80,000 clones, approximately 86% being singletons. This TCR derives from a human donor in good health. Some clones in this sample may be carry-over from other donors' samples. The chain carries TRBV29-1 and TRBJ1-3; D possibly corresponds to TRBD1 (6 bases). The sequencing sample was made of PBMCs. In DNA, the CDR3 is TGCAGCGTTCGAATAACACAGGGAGTGAAAATAAGAAACACCATATATTTT. The encoded protein is CSVRITQGVKIRNTIYF.